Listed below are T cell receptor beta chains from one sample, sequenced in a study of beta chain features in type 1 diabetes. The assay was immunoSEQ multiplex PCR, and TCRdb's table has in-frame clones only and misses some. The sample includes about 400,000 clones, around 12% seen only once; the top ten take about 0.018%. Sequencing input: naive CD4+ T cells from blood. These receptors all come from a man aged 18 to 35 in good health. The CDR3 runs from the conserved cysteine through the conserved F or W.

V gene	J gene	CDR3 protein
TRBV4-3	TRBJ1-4	CASSQGQGREKLFF
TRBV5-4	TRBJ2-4	CASSRNNPSVSKNIQYF
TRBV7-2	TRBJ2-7	CASSTTGQSSYEQYF
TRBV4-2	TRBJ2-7	CASSLGRSSYEQYF
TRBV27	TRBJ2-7	CATYSRSGASYEQYF
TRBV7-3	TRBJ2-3	CASSSDRVADTQYF
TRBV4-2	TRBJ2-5	CASSPQGSQETQYF
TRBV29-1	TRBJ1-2	CSVRPRTGSYGYTF
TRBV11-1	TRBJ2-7	CASKGMASVIDEQYF
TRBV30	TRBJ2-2	CARRDRSNTGELFF
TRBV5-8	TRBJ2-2	CASSKGQGRAGELFF
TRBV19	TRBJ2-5	CASSRGETQYF
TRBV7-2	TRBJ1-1	CASSGGANTEAFF
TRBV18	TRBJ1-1	CASSLMSTEAFF
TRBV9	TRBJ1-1	CASSPLGTGRDRGTEAFF
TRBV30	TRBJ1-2	CAWNRDRVYGYTF
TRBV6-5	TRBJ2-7	CASSYSGQYEQYF
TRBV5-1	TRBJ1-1	CASSLGDRGQTEAFF
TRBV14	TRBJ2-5	CASSQDVASGRKETQYF
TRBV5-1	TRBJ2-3	CASRETSGSVTDTQYF
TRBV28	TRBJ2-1	CASSSLVQVVYEQFF
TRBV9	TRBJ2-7	CASSPPGGLAYEQYF
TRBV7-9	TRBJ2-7	CASSLKLAGVPEQYF
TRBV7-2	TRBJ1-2	CASSPQTGNGYTF
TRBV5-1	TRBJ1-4	CASSLGQNEKLFF
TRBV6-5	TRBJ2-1	CASSPPETRYNEQFF
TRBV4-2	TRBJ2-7	CASSQIGQGVNEQYF
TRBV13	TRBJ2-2	CASSHYRDRSTGELFF
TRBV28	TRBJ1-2	CASRALRANYGYTF
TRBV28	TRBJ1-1	CASSSTANTEAFF
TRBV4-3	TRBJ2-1	CASSQPGARDEQFF
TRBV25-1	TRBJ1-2	CASSDPGQGDYGYTF
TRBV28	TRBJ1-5	CASSLLDRVNQPQHF
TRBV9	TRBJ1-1	CASSGRQSGDTEAFF
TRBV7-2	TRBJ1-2	CASSLWTGGAGYTF
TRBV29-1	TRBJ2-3	CSNKGTGTSDTQYF
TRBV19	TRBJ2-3	CASSNHREDTQYF
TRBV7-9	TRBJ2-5	CASSQRGGKETQYF
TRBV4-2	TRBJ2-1	CASSQESRGSYNEQFF
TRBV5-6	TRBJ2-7	CASSLSGQGAEQYF
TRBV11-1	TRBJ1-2	CASSLDRGGGYTF
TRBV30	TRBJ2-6	CAWSVHRGFGANVLTF
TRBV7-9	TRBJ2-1	CASRRTSGSDEQFF
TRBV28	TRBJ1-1	CASSFRDRTNTEAFF